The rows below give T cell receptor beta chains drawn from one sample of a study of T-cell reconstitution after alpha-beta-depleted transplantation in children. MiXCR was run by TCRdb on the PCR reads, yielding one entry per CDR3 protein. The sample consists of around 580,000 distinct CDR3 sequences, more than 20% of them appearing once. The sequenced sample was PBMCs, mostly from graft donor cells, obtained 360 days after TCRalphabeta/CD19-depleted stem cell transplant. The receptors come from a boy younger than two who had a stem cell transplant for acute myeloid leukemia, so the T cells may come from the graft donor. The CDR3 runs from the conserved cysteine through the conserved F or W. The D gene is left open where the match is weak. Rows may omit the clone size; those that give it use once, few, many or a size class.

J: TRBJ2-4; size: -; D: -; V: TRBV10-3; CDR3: CAISNEEGMQYF; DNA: TGTGCCATCAGTAATGAGGAGGGGATGCAGTACTTC
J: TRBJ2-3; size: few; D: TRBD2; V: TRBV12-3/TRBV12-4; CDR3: CASSFTSGGAKDTQYF; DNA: TGTGCCAGCAGTTTCACTAGCGGGGGGGCCAAAGATACGCAGTATTTT
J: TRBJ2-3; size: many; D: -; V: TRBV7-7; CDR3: CASSLVGVRRASDTQYF; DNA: TGTGCCAGCAGCTTAGTCGGGGTCAGGAGGGCGTCAGATACGCAGTATTTT
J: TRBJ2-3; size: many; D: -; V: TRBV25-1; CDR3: CASSAIRNTQYF; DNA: TGTGCCAGCAGTGCCATTCGGAATACGCAGTATTTT
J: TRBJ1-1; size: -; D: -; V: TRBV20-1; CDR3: CSASWQSEAFF; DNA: TGCAGTGCTAGTTGGCAGAGTGAAGCTTTCTTT
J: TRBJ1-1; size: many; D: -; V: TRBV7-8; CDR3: CASSFLKDRGAFF; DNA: TGTGCCAGCAGCTTTTTGAAGGACAGAGGGGCTTTCTTT
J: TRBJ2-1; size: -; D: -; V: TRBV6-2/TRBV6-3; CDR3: CASSDPFGDNEQFF; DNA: TGTGCCAGCAGTGACCCCTTTGGGGACAATGAGCAGTTCTTC
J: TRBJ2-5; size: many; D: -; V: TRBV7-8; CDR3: CASSFKLRGSQETQYF; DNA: TGTGCCAGCAGCTTTAAGTTGCGTGGCAGCCAAGAGACCCAGTACTTC
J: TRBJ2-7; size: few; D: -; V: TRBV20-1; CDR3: CSARDPTGTFGVEQYF; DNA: TGCAGTGCTAGAGATCCCACGGGGACCTTTGGGGTCGAGCAGTACTTC
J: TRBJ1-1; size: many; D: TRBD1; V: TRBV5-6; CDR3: CASTGDRGFTEAFF; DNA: TGTGCCAGCACCGGGGACAGGGGGTTTACTGAAGCTTTCTTT
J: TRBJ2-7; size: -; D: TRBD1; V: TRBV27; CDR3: CASSATGGSSYEQYF; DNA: TGTGCCAGCAGTGCTACAGGGGGGAGCTCCTACGAGCAGTACTTC
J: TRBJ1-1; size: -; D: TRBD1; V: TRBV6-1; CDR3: CASSRGQMNTEAFF; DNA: TGTGCCAGCAGCAGGGGACAGATGAACACTGAAGCTTTCTTT
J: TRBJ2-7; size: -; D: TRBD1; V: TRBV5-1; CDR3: CASSRGRDSMYYEQYF; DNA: TGCGCCAGCAGCAGGGGCCGGGACAGTATGTACTACGAGCAGTACTTC
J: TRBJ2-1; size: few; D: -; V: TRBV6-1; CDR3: CASVAGPNYNEQFF; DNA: TGTGCCAGCGTCGCGGGGCCCAATTACAATGAGCAGTTCTTC
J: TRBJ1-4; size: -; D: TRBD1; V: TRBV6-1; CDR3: CASNVRTGKEKLFF; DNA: TGTGCCAGCAACGTTCGGACAGGGAAGGAAAAACTGTTTTTT
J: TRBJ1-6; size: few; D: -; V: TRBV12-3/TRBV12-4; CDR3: CASSLGPSSSPLHF; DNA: TGTGCCAGCAGTTTAGGCCCCTCGTCTTCACCCCTCCACTTT
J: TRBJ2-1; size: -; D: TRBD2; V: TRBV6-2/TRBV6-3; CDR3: CASWGPGLAGEPSYNEQFF; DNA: TGTGCCAGCTGGGGTCCGGGACTAGCGGGGGAACCCTCCTACAATGAGCAGTTCTTC
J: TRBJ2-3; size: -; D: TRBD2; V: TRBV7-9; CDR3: CASSLASGTSGTDTQYF; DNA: TGTGCCAGCAGCTTAGCTTCCGGGACTAGCGGGACAGATACGCAGTATTTT
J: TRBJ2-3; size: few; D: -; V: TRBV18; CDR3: CASSPPGVTQYF; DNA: TGTGCCAGCTCACCACCTGGGGTTACGCAGTATTTT
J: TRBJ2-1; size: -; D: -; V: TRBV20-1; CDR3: CSVPGLREYNEQFF; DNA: TGCAGTGTGCCGGGACTGCGCGAGTACAATGAGCAGTTCTTC
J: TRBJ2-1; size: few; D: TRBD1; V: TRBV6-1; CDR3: CASSPQGALNEQFF; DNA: TGTGCCAGCAGTCCTCAGGGGGCCCTTAATGAGCAGTTCTTC
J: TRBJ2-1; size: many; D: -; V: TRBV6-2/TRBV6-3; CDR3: CASTLGGFYNEQFF; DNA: TGTGCCAGCACCCTCGGAGGCTTCTACAATGAGCAGTTCTTC
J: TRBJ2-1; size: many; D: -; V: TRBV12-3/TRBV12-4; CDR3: CASSSPYNEQFF; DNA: TGTGCCAGCTCCAGTCCATACAATGAGCAGTTCTTC
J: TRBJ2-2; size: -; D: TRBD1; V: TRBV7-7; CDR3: CASSSARTGGYTGELFF; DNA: TGTGCCAGCAGCTCGGCCCGGACAGGGGGCTACACCGGGGAGCTGTTTTTT
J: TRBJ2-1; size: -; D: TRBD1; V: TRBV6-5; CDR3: CASSYSQGWNNEQFF; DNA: TGTGCCAGCAGTTACTCACAGGGGTGGAACAATGAGCAGTTCTTC
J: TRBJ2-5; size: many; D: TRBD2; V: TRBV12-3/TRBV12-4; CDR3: CASSLTQRGVYETQYF; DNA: TGTGCCAGCAGTTTAACCCAGCGGGGGGTTTACGAGACCCAGTACTTC
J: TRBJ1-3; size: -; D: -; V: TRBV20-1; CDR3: CSASGPQRATGNTIYF; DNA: TGCAGTGCTAGCGGGCCCCAAAGGGCGACTGGAAACACCATATATTTT
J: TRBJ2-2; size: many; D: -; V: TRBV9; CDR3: CASSVVGTGELFF; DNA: TGTGCCAGCAGCGTAGTGGGAACCGGGGAGCTGTTTTTT
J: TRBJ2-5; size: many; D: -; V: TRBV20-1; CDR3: CSARGTLQETQYF; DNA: TGCAGTGCTAGAGGTACACTCCAAGAGACCCAGTACTTC
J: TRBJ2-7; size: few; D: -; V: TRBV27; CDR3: CASSLYGGPYEQYF; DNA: TGTGCCAGCAGTCTATATGGGGGCCCCTACGAGCAGTACTTC
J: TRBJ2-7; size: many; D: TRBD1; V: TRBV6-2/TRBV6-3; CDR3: CASNPMRDRGYEQYF; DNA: TGTGCCAGCAACCCCATGAGGGACAGGGGCTACGAGCAGTACTTC
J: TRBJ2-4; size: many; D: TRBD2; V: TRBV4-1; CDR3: CASSQGLARAGVKNIQYF; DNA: TGCGCCAGCAGCCAAGGACTAGCTCGGGCGGGGGTCAAAAACATTCAGTACTTC
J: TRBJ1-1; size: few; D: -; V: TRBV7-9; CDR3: CASTPRGGGTEAFF; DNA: TGTGCCAGCACCCCACGGGGAGGGGGAACTGAAGCTTTCTTT
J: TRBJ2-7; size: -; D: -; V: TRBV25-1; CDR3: CASSVTTASEQYF; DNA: TGTGCCAGCAGTGTCACGACCGCCTCCGAGCAGTACTTC
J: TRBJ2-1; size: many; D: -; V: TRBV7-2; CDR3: CASSNRGGRAAIPYNEQFF; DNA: TGTGCCAGCAGCAACAGGGGGGGCAGGGCCGCCATCCCTTACAATGAGCAGTTCTTC
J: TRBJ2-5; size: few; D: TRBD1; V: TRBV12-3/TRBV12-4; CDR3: CASNGQGRFQTQYF; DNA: TGTGCCAGTAACGGACAGGGACGGTTTCAGACCCAGTACTTC
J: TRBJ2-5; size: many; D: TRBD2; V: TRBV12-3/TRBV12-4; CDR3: CASSLGTSGGSKTQYF; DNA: TGTGCCAGCAGCCTCGGGACTAGCGGGGGGTCTAAGACCCAGTACTTC